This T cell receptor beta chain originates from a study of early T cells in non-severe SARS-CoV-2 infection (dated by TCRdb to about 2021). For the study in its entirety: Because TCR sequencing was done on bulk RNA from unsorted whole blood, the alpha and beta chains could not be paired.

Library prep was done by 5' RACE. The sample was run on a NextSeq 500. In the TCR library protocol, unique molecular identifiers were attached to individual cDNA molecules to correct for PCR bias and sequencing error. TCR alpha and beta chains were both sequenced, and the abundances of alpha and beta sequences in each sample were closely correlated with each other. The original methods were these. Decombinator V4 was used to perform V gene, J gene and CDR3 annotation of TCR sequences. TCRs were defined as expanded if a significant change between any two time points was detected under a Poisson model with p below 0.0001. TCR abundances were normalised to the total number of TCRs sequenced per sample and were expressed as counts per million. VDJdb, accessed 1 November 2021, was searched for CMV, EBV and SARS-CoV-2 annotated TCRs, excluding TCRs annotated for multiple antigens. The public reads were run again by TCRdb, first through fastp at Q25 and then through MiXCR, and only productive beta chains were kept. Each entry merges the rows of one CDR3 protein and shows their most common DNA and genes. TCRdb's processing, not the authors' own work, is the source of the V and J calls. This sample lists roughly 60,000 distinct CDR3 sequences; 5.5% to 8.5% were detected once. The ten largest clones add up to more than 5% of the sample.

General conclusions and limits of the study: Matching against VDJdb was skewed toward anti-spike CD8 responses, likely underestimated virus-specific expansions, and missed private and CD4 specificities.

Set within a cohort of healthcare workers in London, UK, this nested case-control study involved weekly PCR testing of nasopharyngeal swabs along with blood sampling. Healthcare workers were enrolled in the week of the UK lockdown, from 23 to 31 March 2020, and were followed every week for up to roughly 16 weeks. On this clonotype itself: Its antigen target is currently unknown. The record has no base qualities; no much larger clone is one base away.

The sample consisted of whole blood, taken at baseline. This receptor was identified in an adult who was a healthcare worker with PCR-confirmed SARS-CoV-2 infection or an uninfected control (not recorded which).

The nucleotide sequence is TGTGCCAGCAGCTCCCGGGCTTGGGGGGGGCTGGACATTCAGTACTTC. Its translation reads: CASSSRAWGGLDIQYF. The rearrangement combines TRBV7-8 with TRBJ2-4; tentative D gene TRBD2, with 7 bases matching. V loses 4 bases, J loses 8 bases, and the germline ends lie 21 bases apart. CDR1 and CDR2 are drawn from the germline V gene: SGHVS, FQNEAQ. The CDR3 starts with the cysteine, ends with the phenylalanine, and has 16 residues. Just the 48-base CDR3 DNA is kept, in frame starting at base 1.